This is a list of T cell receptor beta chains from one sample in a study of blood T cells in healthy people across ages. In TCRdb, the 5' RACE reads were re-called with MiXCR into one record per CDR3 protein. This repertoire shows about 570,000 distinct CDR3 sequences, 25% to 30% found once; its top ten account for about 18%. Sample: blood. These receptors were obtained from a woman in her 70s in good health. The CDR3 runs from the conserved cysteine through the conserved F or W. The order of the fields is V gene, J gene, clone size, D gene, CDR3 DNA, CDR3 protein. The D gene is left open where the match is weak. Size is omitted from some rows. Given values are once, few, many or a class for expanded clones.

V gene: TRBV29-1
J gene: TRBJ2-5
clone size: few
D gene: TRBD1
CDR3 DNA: TGCAGCGTGACAGGGGTGGAAGAGACCCAGTACTTC
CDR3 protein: CSVTGVEETQYF

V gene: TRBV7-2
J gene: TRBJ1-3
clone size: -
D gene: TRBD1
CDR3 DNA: TGTGCCAGCAGCACACAAAGACAGGGGGCTTCGGGAAACACCATATATTTT
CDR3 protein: CASSTQRQGASGNTIYF

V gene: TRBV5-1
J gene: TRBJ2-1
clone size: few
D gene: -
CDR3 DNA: TGCGCCAGCAGCTTGGGAGCCGCGACAGCCTACAATGAGCAGTTCTTC
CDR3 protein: CASSLGAATAYNEQFF

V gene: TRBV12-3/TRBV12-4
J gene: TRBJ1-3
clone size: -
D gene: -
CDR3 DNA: TGTGCCAGCAGTTTCGAAGGGGCGCTCTCTGGAAACACCATATATTTT
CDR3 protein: CASSFEGALSGNTIYF

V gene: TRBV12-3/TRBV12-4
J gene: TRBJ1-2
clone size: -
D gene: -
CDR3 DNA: TGTGCCAGCAGTCTCCTGACGTCGGCGGGCTACACCTTC
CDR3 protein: CASSLLTSAGYTF

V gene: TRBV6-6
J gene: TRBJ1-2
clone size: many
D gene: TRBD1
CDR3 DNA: TGTGCCAGCAGTAGACAGGGCGCCTATGGCTACACCTTC
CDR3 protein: CASSRQGAYGYTF

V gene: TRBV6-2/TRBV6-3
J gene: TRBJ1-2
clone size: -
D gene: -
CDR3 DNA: TGTGCCAGCGGTTACTCACCAGTCTATGGCTACACCTTC
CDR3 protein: CASGYSPVYGYTF

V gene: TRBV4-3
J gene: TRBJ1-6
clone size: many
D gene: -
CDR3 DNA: TGCGCCAGCAGCCAAGAACGTGGTTCACCCCTCCACTTT
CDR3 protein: CASSQERGSPLHF

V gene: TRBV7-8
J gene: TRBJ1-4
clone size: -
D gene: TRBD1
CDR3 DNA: TGTGCCAGCACCGATAGGACAGGGGGTGAAAAACTGTTTTTT
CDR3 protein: CASTDRTGGEKLFF

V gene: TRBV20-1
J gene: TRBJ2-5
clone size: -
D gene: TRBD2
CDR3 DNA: TGCAGTGCTAGGGGCTTACTAGCGGGGGGGCTTCAAGAGACCCAGTACTTC
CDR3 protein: CSARGLLAGGLQETQYF

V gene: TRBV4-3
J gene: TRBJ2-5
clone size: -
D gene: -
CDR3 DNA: TGCGCCAGCAGCCAAGATAGTACCGAGCAAGAGACCCAGTACTTC
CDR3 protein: CASSQDSTEQETQYF

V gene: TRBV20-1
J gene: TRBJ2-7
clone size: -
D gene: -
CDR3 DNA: TGCAGTGCTAGTGGGCAGGGGTTAAGCGAGCAGTACTTC
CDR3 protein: CSASGQGLSEQYF

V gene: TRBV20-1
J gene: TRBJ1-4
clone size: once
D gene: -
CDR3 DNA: TGCGGTGCTAGAGATGACCTTGAAAAACTGTTTTTT
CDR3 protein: CGARDDLEKLFF

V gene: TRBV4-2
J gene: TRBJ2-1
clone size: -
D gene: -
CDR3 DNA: TGTGCCAGCAGCCAAGAAAGCCACAATGAGCAGTTCTTC
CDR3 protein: CASSQESHNEQFF

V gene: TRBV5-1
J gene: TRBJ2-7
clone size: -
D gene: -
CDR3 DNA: TGCGCCAGCAGCTTCGGACCCCGTAAGGTCTACGAGCAGTACTTC
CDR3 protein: CASSFGPRKVYEQYF

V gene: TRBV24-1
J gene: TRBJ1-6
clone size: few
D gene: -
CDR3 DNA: TGTGCCTCTCGAGAGGAGTCACCCCTCCACTTT
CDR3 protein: CASREESPLHF

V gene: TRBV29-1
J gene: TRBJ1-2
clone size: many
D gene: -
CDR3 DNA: TGCAGCGTCGGTGACAGGAACTATGGCTACACCTTC
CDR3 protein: CSVGDRNYGYTF

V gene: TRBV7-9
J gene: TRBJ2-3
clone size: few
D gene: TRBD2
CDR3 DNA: TGTGCCAGCAGCTTCGGTAGCGGGGGCGTCACAGATACGCAGTATTTT
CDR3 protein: CASSFGSGGVTDTQYF

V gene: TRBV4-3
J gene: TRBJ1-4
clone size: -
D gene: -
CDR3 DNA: TGCGCCAGCAGCCAAGCCCCCCCCTCTGGGGCTAATGAAAAACTGTTTTTT
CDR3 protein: CASSQAPPSGANEKLFF

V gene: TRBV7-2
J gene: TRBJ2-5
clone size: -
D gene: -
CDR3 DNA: TGTGCCAGCAGCTTATCGGGCAGACAGCAAGAGACCCAGTACTTC
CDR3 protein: CASSLSGRQQETQYF